This T cell receptor (beta chain) was found in a study of early T cells in non-severe SARS-CoV-2 infection. The overall study: Sequencing targeted bulk RNA from unsorted whole blood, leaving chains unpaired. Broader study findings: In VDJdb matching, anti-spike CD8 responses were favored while private and CD4 specificities went missing.

In this sample, this clonotype turned up a few times. Its cognate antigen is unknown. Researchers tagged individual cDNA molecules with unique molecular identifiers. TCRdb called the 5' RACE reads again in MiXCR, with one record for every CDR3 protein. The sample shows around 30,000 distinct CDR3 sequences, around 6% of them seen only once. CDR3 length: 13 residues. The ends were cut back, 8 bases at V and 1 base at J, with 9 bases in the middle. Germline loops: CDR1 SGHTA, CDR2 FQGNSA. The origin of this receptor is an adult who was a healthcare worker with PCR-confirmed SARS-CoV-2 infection or an uninfected control (not recorded which). The material sequenced was whole blood. The chain uses TRBV7-2 and TRBJ1-5; TRBD1 is a possible D gene (5 bases). The CDR3 region has the DNA TGTGCCAGCGCTCAGGGAAGCAATCAGCCCCAGCATTTT. Its translation is CASAQGSNQPQHF.